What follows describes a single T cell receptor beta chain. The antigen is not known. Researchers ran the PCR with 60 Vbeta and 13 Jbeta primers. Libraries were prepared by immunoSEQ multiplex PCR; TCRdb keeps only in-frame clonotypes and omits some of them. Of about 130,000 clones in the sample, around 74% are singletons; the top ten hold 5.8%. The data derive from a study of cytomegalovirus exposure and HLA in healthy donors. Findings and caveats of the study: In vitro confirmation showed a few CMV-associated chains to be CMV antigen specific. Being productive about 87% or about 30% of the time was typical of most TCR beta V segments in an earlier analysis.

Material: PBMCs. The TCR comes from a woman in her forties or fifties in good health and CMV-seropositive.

CDR3 region: CASSYPGLGTYNEQFF. The CDR3, as DNA: TGTGCCAGCAGCTACCCGGGACTAGGAACTTACAATGAGCAGTTCTTC. V gene TRBV5-6 combines with J gene TRBJ2-1, with 8 bases aligning to TRBD2. The V gene's germline CDR1 is SGHDT and CDR2 YYEEEE. CDR3 length: 16 amino acids. The trim removed 3 bases at V and 4 bases at J, leaving 9 bases unmatched. The entire variable domain, with the rest obtained from reference TRBV5-6 and TRBJ2-1, is as follows: DAGVTQSPTHLIKTRGQQVTLRCSPKSGHDTVSWYQQALGQGPQFIFQYYEEEERQRGNFPDRFSGHQFPNYSSELNVNALLLGDSALYLCASSYPGLGTYNEQFFGPGTRLTVL.